This TCR beta chain was captured by sequencing in a study of blood T cell repertoires in COVID-19. Study as a whole: Donors in the United States, Italy and Spain gave samples during acute or convalescent COVID-19. T cells, B-cell-depleted T cells, or PBMCs provided the cDNA or gDNA that served as material.

Source study methods: By means of reference gene primer amplification, nucleated cell counts were estimated. Profiling relied on immunoSEQ multiplex PCR, and the TCRdb table lists in-frame clones only, not all of them. The V and J calls and clone size come from that table; D and trimming were worked out from the DNA. This table has about 100,000 clones, 70% to 90% appearing once. This clone was seen just once. Trimming at V came to 3 bases and at J to 1 base, leaving 1 base not matched to a gene. The length of the CDR3 is 15 residues. Per germline, CDR1 SEHNR and CDR2 FQNEAQ (reference sequence). Sequencing was performed on peripheral blood. This chain links TRBV7-9 with TRBJ1-5, with 9 bases identical to TRBD1. This receptor was obtained from a man aged 50 or older with active or convalescent COVID-19. The CDR3 spells CASSFGTGSNQPQHF. The CDR3, as DNA: TGTGCCAGCAGCTTTGGGACAGGGAGCAATCAGCCCCAGCATTTT.